The 28 T cell receptor beta chains below all came from one sample that was sequenced in a study of blood T cell repertoires in COVID-19. Assay used: immunoSEQ multiplex PCR; TCRdb lists only in-frame clones, some missing. The table has 150,000 to 200,000 clones, around 90% seen once. Sequences were obtained from peripheral blood. These receptors all come from a middle-aged man with acute or convalescent COVID-19.

The chain employs TRBV19 and TRBJ1-5, with unresolved D. Trimming stripped 4 bases from V and 0 bases from J, with 16 bases between. Germline CDR1 LNHDA, CDR2 SQIVND (reference sequence). The CDR3 covers 17 residues. Here the CDR3 reads CASSTPSEVYSNQPQHF. DNA for the CDR3: TGTGCCAGTAGTACCCCTTCGGAGGTATATAGCAATCAGCCCCAGCATTTT.

The gene calls are TRBV7-2 and TRBJ2-1; 8 bases are shared with TRBD2. The length of the CDR3 is 16 residues. Germline V gene lookup returns CDR1 SGHTA and CDR2 FQGNSA. V was pared by 3 bases and J by 6 bases, with 10 bases of the junction left unmatched. The CDR3 DNA reads TGTGCCAGCAGCTTCTTAAGCGGGAGTAAAGGCAATGAGCAGTTCTTC. This gives the protein CASSFLSGSKGNEQFF. Full variable domain (missing parts from reference TRBV7-2 and TRBJ2-1): GAGVSQSPSNKVTEKGKDVELRCDPISGHTALYWYRQSLGQGLEFLIYFQGNSAPDKSGLPSDRFSAERTGGSVSTLTIQRTQQEDSAVYLCASSFLSGSKGNEQFFGPGTRLTVL.

This chain joins TRBV5-1 and TRBJ1-1; no reliable D call. The germline gives CDR1 SGHRS, CDR2 YFSETQ. The CDR3 totals 12 residues. The germline V and J ends were trimmed by 4 bases and 6 bases, with 10 bases remaining between them. The CDR3 DNA reads TGCGCCAGCAGCAGCGGTCAGCCTGAAGCTTTCTTT. This translates into CASSSGQPEAFF. The full variable domain, its missing parts supplied by reference TRBV5-1 and TRBJ1-1, is KAGVTQTPRYLIKTRGQQVTLSCSPISGHRSVSWYQQTPGQGLQFLFEYFSETQRNKGNFPGRFSGRQFSNSRSEMNVSTLELGDSALYLCASSSGQPEAFFGQGTRLTVV.

This chain links TRBV6-2 or TRBV6-3 with TRBJ2-7; TRBD2 matches at 11 bases. V lost 5 bases and J lost 5; bases outside the gene matches: 11. CDR1 MNHEY and CDR2 SVGEGT come from the germline V gene. This CDR3 comprises 16 residues. Here the CDR3 DNA reads TGTGCCAGCAGTGGAAATAGCGGGGGGGCGATCGACGAGCAGTACGTC. Its translation: CASSGNSGGAIDEQYV.

This clone was observed a single time. The genes are TRBV5-1 and TRBJ2-3; D possibly corresponds to TRBD1 (5 bases). The CDR3 loop spans 15 amino acids. Germline lookup yields CDR1 SGHRS and CDR2 YFSETQ. Trimming removed 0 bases from V and 3 bases from J, with 11 bases in between. The CDR3 DNA is TGCGCCAGCAGCTTGGGTCAGGGTGCGACAGATACGCAGTATTTT. Its protein is CASSLGQGATDTQYF.

V gene TRBV18 combines with J gene TRBJ1-1; 7 bases agree with TRBD1. V gave up 2 bases and J gave up 6 bases; unmatched junction bases: 9. The CDR3 length is 15 residues. Germline V gene lookup returns CDR1 KGHSH and CDR2 LQKENI. The CDR3 bases are TGTGCCAGCTCACCAGGTCAGGGGGGTAGTGCTGAAGCTTTCTTT. Encoded protein: CASSPGQGGSAEAFF.

The genes are TRBV5-1 and TRBJ1-4; 9 positions match TRBD1. The CDR3 is 17 amino acids. J was trimmed by 0 bases and V by 3 bases; bases with no gene match: 6. Germline V CDR1 and CDR2: SGHRS, YFSETQ. For the CDR3, the DNA is TGCGCCAGCAGCTGGGACAGGGAGGCGGCAACTAATGAAAAACTGTTTTTT. It yields the protein CASSWDREAATNEKLFF.

The chain uses TRBV7-2 and TRBJ2-5; 14 nucleotides line up with TRBD2. V was clipped by 5 bases and J by 1 base; unmatched bases: 12. The V gene's germline CDR1 is SGHTA and CDR2 FQGNSA. The CDR3 length is 19 residues. CDR3 sequence reads: CASSGRPGTSGGPQETQYF. The CDR3 DNA sequence: TGTGCCAGCAGCGGACGTCCCGGGACTAGCGGGGGACCCCAAGAGACCCAGTACTTC.

The V call is TRBV24-1, the J call TRBJ2-1; no clear D. CDR3 length equals 13 residues. V was trimmed by 1 base and J by 5 bases, leaving 5 bases between them. Germline V lookup: CDR1 KGHDR, CDR2 SFDVKD. The CDR3: CATSDLRDNEQFF. CDR3 in DNA: TGTGCCACCAGTGATTTAAGAGACAATGAGCAGTTCTTC.

The chain joins TRBV4-1 to TRBJ2-7, with D possibly matching TRBD2 (5 bases). The CDR3 is made up of 13 amino acids. Germline V gives CDR1 MGHRA, CDR2 YSYEKL. The V end was cut by 0 bases, the J end by 6 bases, with 9 bases between. CDR3 in amino acids: CASSQDRGVEQYV. The CDR3 DNA sequence: TGCGCCAGCAGCCAAGACCGGGGAGTCGAGCAGTACGTC.

The V and J genes are TRBV7-3 and TRBJ2-3; TRBD2 agrees at 8 bases. The CDR3 is 18 amino acids. V shed 4 bases, J shed 1 base, and the junction held 13 bases outside the gene matches. Germline lookup yields CDR1 SGHTA and CDR2 FQGTGA. DNA for the CDR3: TGTGCCAGCAGCTCTAATCCCACCGGCGGGGGGCGCACAGATACGCAGTATTTT. Its translation is CASSSNPTGGGRTDTQYF.

The V gene is TRBV7-8, the J gene TRBJ2-7; 9 nucleotides align to TRBD2. The CDR3 spans 18 residues. From germline, CDR1 is SGHVS and CDR2 FQNEAQ. V dropped 1 base and J dropped 1; count of bases not matched to a gene: 11. The CDR3 DNA sequence: TGTGCCAGCAGCTTAGGGACTGGGGCTAGCGGGGATTCCTACGAGCAGTACGTC. Its protein product is CASSLGTGASGDSYEQYV.

The rearrangement joins TRBV28 to TRBJ2-7; 13 bases are shared with TRBD2. The CDR3 has 16 amino acids. Germline CDR1 MDHEN, CDR2 SYDVKM. V trimming: 9 bases; J trimming: 7 bases; junction bases outside the gene matches: 15. The CDR3 is CASSGSTSGRAREQYF. DNA for the CDR3: TGTGCCAGTTCCGGCAGTACTAGCGGGAGGGCCAGGGAGCAGTACTTC.

The V call is TRBV6-5, the J call TRBJ1-6, with 9 bases that match TRBD1. There are 15 residues in the CDR3. From germline, CDR1 is MNHEY and CDR2 SVGAGI. Trimming took 5 bases from V and 10 from J; bases not matched to a gene: 9. CDR3 in amino acids: CASSTLQGAKSPLHF. DNA for the CDR3: TGTGCCAGCAGTACCCTACAGGGGGCAAAATCACCCCTCCACTTT.

This chain connects TRBV5-1 to TRBJ2-1; no reliable D call. The CDR3 is 16 residues long. Germline V gene lookup returns CDR1 SGHRS and CDR2 YFSETQ. V was cut by 1 base and J by 4 bases, with 15 bases left in between. DNA of the CDR3: TGCGCCAGCAGCTTGTCCCCGAACCCACTTTACAATGAGCAGTTCTTC. Amino acids: CASSLSPNPLYNEQFF. The entire variable domain, with the rest obtained from reference TRBV5-1 and TRBJ2-1, is as follows: KAGVTQTPRYLIKTRGQQVTLSCSPISGHRSVSWYQQTPGQGLQFLFEYFSETQRNKGNFPGRFSGRQFSNSRSEMNVSTLELGDSALYLCASSLSPNPLYNEQFFGPGTRLTVL.

The V and J genes are TRBV9 and TRBJ1-2; unclear D gene. The germline CDR1 and CDR2 sequences are SGDLS and YYNGEE. The V and J ends lost 7 bases and 5 bases respectively, with 9 bases between them. This CDR3 is built from 11 residues. CDR3 DNA: TGTGCCAGCGGTGCGGGTTATGGCTACACCTTC. This codes for CASGAGYGYTF.

The chain combines TRBV5-6 with TRBJ2-7; a weak D match, TRBD2 (5 bases). Germline-derived CDR1 and CDR2 are SGHDT and YYEEEE. This CDR3 is built from 13 residues. V lost 2 bases to trimming and J lost 7 bases, with 13 bases between them. Written as DNA, the CDR3 is TGTGCCAGCAGCTTCCGGGGATCAAGTGAGCAGTACGTC. Translated, it gives CASSFRGSSEQYV.

The V call is TRBV10-2, the J call TRBJ2-3; no clear D gene. V was cut by 8 bases and J by 4 bases, with 10 bases left in between. CDR1 is WSHSY, CDR2 SAAADI, per germline. This CDR3 region has 12 residues. The CDR3 sequence is CASGPAADTQYF. The CDR3 nucleotides are TGCGCCAGCGGTCCTGCGGCAGATACGCAGTATTTT.

This clone has more than one count but fewer than ten. This rearrangement joins TRBV6-6 to TRBJ1-1; D not resolved. From germline, CDR1 is MNHNY and CDR2 SVGAGI (reference sequence). This CDR3 is 14 amino acids long. Trimming removed 6 bases from V and 1 base from J, with 12 bases in between. CDR3 DNA: TGTGCCAGCAGCCTTACTTCAGGGAACACTGAAGCTTTCTTT. Its translation: CASSLTSGNTEAFF.

The J gene is TRBJ2-7, the V gene TRBV5-4; 11 bases are shared with TRBD2. Germline trimming cut 0 bases from V and 1 base from J; bases unmatched to any gene: 3. From germline, CDR1 is SGHNT and CDR2 YYREEE (reference sequence). The CDR3 spans 16 residues. The CDR3 nucleotides are TGTGCCAGCAGCTTGGGGGCTAGCGGGGGGTCCTACGAGCAGTACTTC. Residues: CASSLGASGGSYEQYF.

The chain recombines TRBV5-1 with TRBJ2-3; the match to TRBD2 covers 9 bases. This CDR3 region has 16 residues. CDR1 is SGHRS and CDR2 is YFSETQ in the germline V gene. Trimming took 4 bases from V and 3 from J; bases not matched to a gene: 9. This CDR3 reads CASSPIAGDGTDTQYF. As DNA, the CDR3 is TGCGCCAGCAGCCCCATAGCGGGAGATGGGACAGATACGCAGTATTTT.

The chain carries TRBV24-1 and TRBJ2-4; 8 nucleotides line up with TRBD2. The J segment lost 11 bases and the V segment lost 7 bases, leaving 6 bases of the junction unmatched. The CDR3 runs to 12 residues. From germline, CDR1 is KGHDR and CDR2 SFDVKD. The CDR3 loop is CATRSRGALQYF. In DNA form, the CDR3 reads TGTGCCACCAGATCGCGGGGGGCGCTTCAGTACTTC.

J is TRBJ2-1 and V is TRBV5-1, with 7 bases that match TRBD2. This CDR3 is built from 17 residues. CDR1 is SGHRS, CDR2 YFSETQ, per germline. V lost 0 bases to trimming and J lost 5 bases; unmatched junction nucleotides: 11. CDR3 loop: CASSLAWASGLNNEQFF. As DNA, the CDR3 is TGCGCCAGCAGCTTGGCCTGGGCTAGCGGACTTAACAATGAGCAGTTCTTC.

This chain connects TRBV3-1 (or the pseudogene TRBV3-2) to TRBJ2-7; 10 bases are shared with TRBD2. Trimming cost V 1 base and J 3 bases; bases outside gene matches: 6. The CDR3 runs 16 residues. Germline loops: CDR1 LGHDT, CDR2 YNNKEL (reference sequence). This chain's CDR3 is CASSQVTSGILYEQYF. Here the CDR3 DNA reads TGTGCCAGCAGCCAAGTCACTAGCGGGATACTCTACGAGCAGTACTTC.

The chain has TRBV6-4 and TRBJ1-1; D is perhaps TRBD1 (5 bases). Germline CDR1 and CDR2: MRHNA and SNTAGT. The CDR3 runs to 18 residues. V was pared by 4 bases and J by 0 bases, with 21 bases between. As DNA, the CDR3 is TGTGCCAGCAGTGGGGCAGGGTGGCCCTCTAGGTTGAACACTGAAGCTTTCTTT. It encodes CASSGAGWPSRLNTEAFF.

This CDR3 is CASSAPKQRGLDTQYF. CDR3 bases: TGTGCCAGCAGTGCACCTAAACAGCGGGGGTTAGATACGCAGTATTTT. The V call is TRBV2, the J call TRBJ2-3; 8 bases agree with TRBD2. There are 16 residues in the CDR3. V trimming: 4 bases; J trimming: 5 bases; junction bases outside the gene matches: 11. CDR1 and CDR2 (germline): SNHLY, FYNNEI. Drawing the rest from reference TRBV2 and TRBJ2-3, the complete variable domain is EPEVTQTPSHQVTQMGQEVILRCVPISNHLYFYWYRQILGQKVEFLVSFYNNEISEKSEIFDDQFSVERPDGSNFTLKIRSTKLEDSAMYFCASSAPKQRGLDTQYFGPGTRLTVL.

J is TRBJ1-1 and V is TRBV16, with D possibly being TRBD1 (6 bases). The V end lost 4 bases, the J end lost 7 bases, and 19 bases lay between the germline ends. The length of the CDR3 is 15 residues. Germline V gene sequence: CDR1 KGHSY, CDR2 FQNENV. The CDR3 region has the DNA TGTGCCAGCAGCCCTTTAGGGGGGGGCGCAGGTGAAGCTTTCTTT. Translating gives CASSPLGGGAGEAFF.

This sequence joins TRBV12-2 and TRBJ2-2; the table's TRBD2 call for D was not verified on the DNA. TRBV12-2 is recorded as a pseudogene. This CDR3 spans 20 amino acids. CDR3 sequence reads: CASRFPNNPPGLGNTGELFF. For the CDR3, the DNA is TGTGCAAGTCGCTTCCCCAACAACCCTCCGGGACTAGGGAACACCGGGGAGCTGTTTTTT.